This entry concerns a single TCR beta chain. Its antigen remains unidentified. At testing, patients were 2 to 39 years old, with reduced naive and increased memory T-cell proportions. The germline V gene has CDR1 MNHEY and CDR2 SVGAGI. V was shortened by 0 bases and J by 1 base, with 8 bases between the two germline ends. The CDR3 is made up of 15 amino acids. The data were taken from a study of regulatory T cells. Study-wide findings and caveats: In patients, unique TRB V-J pairs were restricted and V/J usage skewed, especially in Tregs.

Primers: 52 TRBV forward and 13 TRBJ reverse. Method: immunoSEQ multiplex PCR; TCRdb's copy keeps in-frame clones and lacks some. The sample includes around 15,000 clones, 92% of them seen just once. The TCR was taken from a person under 30 with CD3G deficiency. The sample comprised CD8+ T cells sorted from blood. The rearrangement joins TRBV6-5 to TRBJ2-3; unclear D gene. The CDR3: CASSYSSLGTDTQYF. CDR3 nucleotides: TGTGCCAGCAGTTACTCTAGCCTAGGCACAGATACGCAGTATTTT.